A single sample is the source of the 11 T cell receptor beta chains below, sequenced in a study of cytomegalovirus exposure and HLA in healthy donors. This PCR relied on a set of 60 Vbeta primers and 13 Jbeta primers. Generated by immunoSEQ multiplex PCR, the TCRdb table keeps only in-frame clones and is missing some. The data hold 95,000 to 150,000 clones, with over 70% observed a single time. Sequencing used PBMCs. These receptors originate from a female donor in good health and CMV-seronegative.

CDR3 amino acids: CASSFGGIPEQFF. The CDR3 DNA sequence: TGCGCCAGCAGCTTTGGGGGGATACCCGAGCAGTTCTTC. The J gene is TRBJ2-1, the V gene TRBV5-1; perhaps TRBD2 as D (6 bases). There are 13 residues in the CDR3. The V and J ends lost 2 bases and 10 bases respectively, with 13 bases between them. Germline CDR1 reads SGHRS; CDR2 reads YFSETQ.

The V call is TRBV27, the J call TRBJ1-1, with a weak D call TRBD1 (6 bases). Per germline, CDR1 MNHEY and CDR2 SMNVEV (reference sequence). The CDR3 consists of 14 residues. Deletions cut 6 bases from V and 4 bases from J, with 15 bases between. CDR3 in amino acids: CASRGHNRGTEAFF. The CDR3 coding sequence is TGTGCCAGCAGGGGACACAATAGGGGCACTGAAGCTTTCTTT.

The chain carries TRBV11-2 and TRBJ1-6; no clear D. The germline CDR1 and CDR2 sequences are SGHAT and FQNNGV. The CDR3 has 15 amino acids. The germline V and J ends were trimmed by 1 base and 5 bases, with 9 bases remaining between them. The CDR3 here is CASSLAAGNNSPLHF. The CDR3 region has the DNA TGTGCCAGCAGCTTAGCGGCAGGAAATAATTCACCCCTCCACTTT.

The table lists this clone with a few counts. The gene calls are TRBV7-3 and TRBJ2-3, with a possible D match to TRBD2 (6 bases). The germline gives CDR1 SGHTA, CDR2 FQGTGA. The CDR3 length is 13 residues. Trimming removed 3 bases at V and 6 bases at J, with 10 bases between. DNA of the CDR3: TGTGCCAGCAGCTTGAGGGAGGCGGATACGCAGTATTTT. Its translation: CASSLREADTQYF.

Note on this clone: Other DNA sequences in this specimen translate into the identical CDR3. The chain combines TRBV18 with TRBJ2-7; TRBD2 might be the D (5 bases). The CDR3 sequence is 15 residues long. Trimming pared 0 bases from V and 4 bases from J, leaving 13 bases between. Per germline, CDR1 KGHSH and CDR2 LQKENI. The CDR3 region has the DNA TGTGCCAGCTCACCACCCTCCTACGGGATATACGAGCAGTACTTC. This codes for CASSPPSYGIYEQYF.

The rearrangement joins TRBV7-8 to TRBJ1-5, with 10 bases aligning to TRBD1. The trim removed 6 bases at V and 4 bases at J, leaving 6 bases unmatched. Per germline, CDR1 SGHVS and CDR2 FQNEAQ. This CDR3 is 15 amino acids long. CDR3 DNA sequence: TGTGCCAGCAGAACCGGGACAGGGGTGAATCAGCCCCAGCATTTT. Translating it yields CASRTGTGVNQPQHF. Complete variable domain (other parts from reference TRBV7-8 and TRBJ1-5): GAGVSQSPRYKVAKRGQDVALRCDPISGHVSLFWYQQALGQGPEFLTYFQNEAQLDKSGLPSDRFFAERPEGSVSTLKIQRTQQEDSAVYLCASRTGTGVNQPQHFGDGTRLSIL.

This chain links TRBV5-4 with TRBJ2-7; possibly TRBD2 for D (6 bases). V lost 3 bases, J lost 6 bases, and 16 bases lay in between. CDR1 and CDR2 (germline): SGHNT, YYREEE (reference sequence). The CDR3 has 14 amino acids. CDR3 residues: CASSSTGDPAEQYF. The CDR3 nucleotides read TGTGCCAGCAGCTCTACGGGGGACCCCGCCGAGCAGTACTTC.

This clone was detected only a few times. The V gene is TRBV5-8, the J gene TRBJ2-5; 8 bases are a match to TRBD2. The germline V gene has CDR1 SGHTS and CDR2 YDEGEE. The junction had 8 bases not matched to a gene; V was cut back by 0 bases and J by 4 bases. This CDR3 is 16 amino acids long. The CDR3 loop is CASSLDGGAAGETQYF. Written as DNA, the CDR3 is TGTGCCAGCAGCTTGGACGGGGGGGCCGCGGGAGAGACCCAGTACTTC.

The chain employs TRBV6-1 and TRBJ1-6, with D possibly TRBD1 on 6 matching bases. Germline CDR1 reads MNHNS; CDR2 reads SASEGT. Trimming pared 2 bases from V and 7 bases from J, leaving 9 bases between. CDR3 length: 14 amino acids. The CDR3 sequence: CASSEQGFNSPLHF. CDR3 DNA: TGTGCCAGCAGTGAACAGGGGTTCAATTCACCCCTCCACTTT.

This chain links TRBV19 with TRBJ2-7; 12 positions agree with TRBD1. Trimming took 4 bases from V and 5 from J; bases not matched to a gene: 9. Germline V gives CDR1 LNHDA, CDR2 SQIVND (reference sequence). CDR3 length equals 16 residues. The CDR3 reads CASSTGRDRGPHEQYF. Written as DNA, the CDR3 is TGTGCCAGTAGTACTGGCCGGGACAGGGGGCCCCACGAGCAGTACTTC. Variable domain in full (rest from reference TRBV19 and TRBJ2-7): DGGITQSPKYLFRKEGQNVTLSCEQNLNHDAMYWYRQDPGQGLRLIYYSQIVNDFQKGDIAEGYSVSREKKESFPLTVTSAQKNPTAFYLCASSTGRDRGPHEQYFGPGTRLTVT.

This clone appeared once. This chain uses TRBV30 with TRBJ2-5, with 12 bases that match TRBD2. CDR1 and CDR2 from the germline V gene are GTSNPN and SVGIG (reference sequence). The CDR3 is 14 residues long. After removal of 1 base from V and 3 bases from J, the junction contained 0 bases not matched to a gene. In DNA form, the CDR3 reads TGTGCCTGGAGTGCTAGCGGGAGGGAAGAGACCCAGTACTTC. As protein: CAWSASGREETQYF.